This T cell receptor (beta chain) was observed in a study of T cell repertoires in cytomegalovirus infection. Study-level background: Recently identified HLA-C-restricted CMV epitopes and well-studied HLA-B-restricted CMV epitopes were used by the study. Public TCR beta signatures marked donors with CMV infection and the matching HLA. Whole-study findings and limits: Summed frequency of shared TCR beta families picked out CMV carriers who also had the relevant HLA. Clonotypes of TCR beta that were HLA-C-restricted and CMV-specific dominated the ex vivo response.

The ends were cut back, 6 bases at V and 5 bases at J, with 25 bases in the middle. The CDR3 loop spans 18 amino acids. Per germline, CDR1 MNHEY and CDR2 SVGEGT. In TCRdb, the reads were re-called with MiXCR into one record per CDR3 protein. Of 150,000 to 200,000 distinct CDR3 sequences in the sample, roughly 21% were seen once. A remark on this clonotype: What it recognizes is unknown.

The sequence came from a human donor in good health (CMV status not recorded). Some clones in this sample may be carry-over from other donors' samples. The V gene is TRBV6-2 or TRBV6-3, the J gene TRBJ2-2; D gene unclear. The specimen comprised CD8+ T cells from cultured PBMCs, sampled from culture after CMV antigen stimulation. The CDR3 DNA reads as TGTGCCAGCAGAGCCTCCGTAGGCGGACCGCCGACGACCGGGGAGCTGTTTTTT. Translation gives CASRASVGGPPTTGELFF.